The 4 T cell receptor beta chains listed next were all sequenced from one sample in a study of blood T cell repertoires in COVID-19. Measured with immunoSEQ multiplex PCR; TCRdb has only the in-frame clones, and not every one. The data contain approximately 35,000 clones, 85% to 95% of them singletons. The sample comprised peripheral blood. The receptors come from a human donor in a cohort sampled during active COVID-19.

This chain links TRBV6-1 with TRBJ2-1; TRBD2 matches at 13 bases. Germline V lookup: CDR1 MNHNS, CDR2 SASEGT. This CDR3 comprises 18 residues. The V gene end was trimmed by 2 bases and the J gene end by 9 bases; junction bases not matched to a gene: 13. The DNA of the CDR3 is TGTGCCAGCAGTGAACCCCGGACTAGCGGGAGTCTAGTTCGTGAGCAGTTCTTC. Translated, it gives CASSEPRTSGSLVREQFF.

The chain recombines TRBV28 with TRBJ1-5; D is unclear. In germline, CDR1 is MDHEN, CDR2 SYDVKM. V lost 6 bases, J lost 4 bases, and 7 bases lay in between. The CDR3 sequence is 12 residues long. CDR3 region: CASSQLNQPQHF. CDR3 coding DNA: TGTGCCAGCAGCCAACTTAATCAGCCCCAGCATTTT.

V is TRBV5-5 and J is TRBJ1-1, with a possible D match to TRBD1 (6 bases). The germline CDR1 and CDR2 sequences are SGHKS and YYEKEE (reference sequence). Trimming cost V 5 bases and J 1 base, with 9 bases left between them. The length of the CDR3 is 13 residues. DNA for the CDR3: TGTGCCAGCAGGGTACAGGGGAACACTGAAGCTTTCTTT. Translating it yields CASRVQGNTEAFF.

The chain couples TRBV24-1 to TRBJ2-1; tentative D call: TRBD2 (6 bases). In germline, CDR1 is KGHDR, CDR2 SFDVKD. This CDR3 has 16 amino acids. V was pared by 5 bases and J by 4 bases, with 17 bases between. The CDR3 reads CATSAPDGGIYNEQFF. DNA for the CDR3: TGTGCCACCAGTGCCCCGGACGGGGGTATTTACAATGAGCAGTTCTTC.